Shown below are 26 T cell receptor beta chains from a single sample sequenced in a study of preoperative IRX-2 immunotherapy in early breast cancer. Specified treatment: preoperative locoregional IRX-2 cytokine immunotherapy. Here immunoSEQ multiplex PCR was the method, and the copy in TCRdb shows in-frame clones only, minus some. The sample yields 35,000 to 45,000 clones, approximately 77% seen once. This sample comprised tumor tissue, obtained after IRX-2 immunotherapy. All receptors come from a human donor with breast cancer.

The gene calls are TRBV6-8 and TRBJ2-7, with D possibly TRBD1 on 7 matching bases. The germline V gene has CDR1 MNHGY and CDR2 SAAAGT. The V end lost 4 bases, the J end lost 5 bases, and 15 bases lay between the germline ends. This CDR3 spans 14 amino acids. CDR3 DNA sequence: TGTGCCAGCAGTTGGCGGGACAGTGGAGACGAGCAGTACTTC. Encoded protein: CASSWRDSGDEQYF.

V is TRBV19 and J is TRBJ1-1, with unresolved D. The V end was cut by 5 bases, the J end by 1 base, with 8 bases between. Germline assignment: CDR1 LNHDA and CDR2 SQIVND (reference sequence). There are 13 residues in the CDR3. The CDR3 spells CASSPWGNTEAFF. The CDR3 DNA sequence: TGTGCCAGTAGTCCTTGGGGGAACACTGAAGCTTTCTTT.

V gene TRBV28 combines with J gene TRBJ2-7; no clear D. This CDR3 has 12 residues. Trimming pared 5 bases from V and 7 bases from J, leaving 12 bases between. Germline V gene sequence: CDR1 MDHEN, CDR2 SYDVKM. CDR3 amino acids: CASSIKTLEQYF. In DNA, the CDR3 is TGTGCCAGCAGTATCAAGACACTGGAGCAGTACTTC.

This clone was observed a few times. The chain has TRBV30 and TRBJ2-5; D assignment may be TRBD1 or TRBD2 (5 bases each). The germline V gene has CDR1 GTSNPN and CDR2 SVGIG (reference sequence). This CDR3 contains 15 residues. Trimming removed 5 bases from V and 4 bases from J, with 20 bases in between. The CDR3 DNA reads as TGTGCCTGGTCGGGTAGGGGTCGGGGTACAGAGACCCAGTACTTC. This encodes CAWSGRGRGTETQYF.

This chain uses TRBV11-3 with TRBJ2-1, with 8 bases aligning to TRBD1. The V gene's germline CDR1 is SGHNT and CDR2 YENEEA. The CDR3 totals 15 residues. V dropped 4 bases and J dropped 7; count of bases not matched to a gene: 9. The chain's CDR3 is CASSSTGGLGNEQFF. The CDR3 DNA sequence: TGTGCCAGCAGCTCCACAGGGGGTCTTGGAAATGAGCAGTTCTTC.

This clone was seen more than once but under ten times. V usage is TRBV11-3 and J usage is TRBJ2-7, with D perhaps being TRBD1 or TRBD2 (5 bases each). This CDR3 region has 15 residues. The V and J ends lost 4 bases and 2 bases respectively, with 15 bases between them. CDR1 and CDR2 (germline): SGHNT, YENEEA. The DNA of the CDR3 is TGTGCCAGCAGCTCTGACGGGACGGGTCCCTACGAGCAGTACTTC. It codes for CASSSDGTGPYEQYF.

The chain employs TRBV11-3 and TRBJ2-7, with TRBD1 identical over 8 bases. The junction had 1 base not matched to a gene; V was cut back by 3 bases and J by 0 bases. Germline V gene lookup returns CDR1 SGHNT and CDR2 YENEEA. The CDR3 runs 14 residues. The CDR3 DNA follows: TGTGCCAGCAGCTTCGGGACAGGCTCCTACGAGCAGTACTTC. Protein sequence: CASSFGTGSYEQYF.

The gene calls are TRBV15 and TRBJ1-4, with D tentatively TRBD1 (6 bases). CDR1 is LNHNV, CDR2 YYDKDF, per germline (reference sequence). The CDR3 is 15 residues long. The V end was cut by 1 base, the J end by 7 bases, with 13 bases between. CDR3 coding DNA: TGTGCCACCAGCAGAGTACGGGGGGCGCGTGAAAAACTGTTTTTT. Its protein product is CATSRVRGAREKLFF.

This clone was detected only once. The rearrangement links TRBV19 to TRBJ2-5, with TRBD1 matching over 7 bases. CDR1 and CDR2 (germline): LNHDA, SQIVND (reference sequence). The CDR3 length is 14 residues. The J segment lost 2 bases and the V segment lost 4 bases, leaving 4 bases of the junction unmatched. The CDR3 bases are TGTGCCAGTAGTACCGGGACAGCACAAGAGACCCAGTACTTC. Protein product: CASSTGTAQETQYF.

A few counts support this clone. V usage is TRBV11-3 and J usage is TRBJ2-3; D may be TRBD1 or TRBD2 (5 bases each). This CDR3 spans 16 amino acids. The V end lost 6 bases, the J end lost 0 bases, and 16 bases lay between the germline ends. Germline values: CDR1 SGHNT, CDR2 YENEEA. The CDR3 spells CASSSPGTASTDTQYF. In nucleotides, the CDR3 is TGTGCCAGCAGTTCCCCCGGGACGGCTAGCACAGATACGCAGTATTTT.

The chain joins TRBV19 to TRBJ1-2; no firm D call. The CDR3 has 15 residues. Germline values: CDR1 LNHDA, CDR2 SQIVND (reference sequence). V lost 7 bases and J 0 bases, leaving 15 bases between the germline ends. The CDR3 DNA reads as TGTGCCAGTAACGGCCCCGAAAGGTCTAACTATGGCTACACCTTC. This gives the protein CASNGPERSNYGYTF.

Here the CDR3 reads CASSSRSPATDTQYF. The CDR3 DNA reads TGTGCCAGCAGTTCGCGTAGTCCGGCCACAGATACGCAGTATTTT. The rearrangement links TRBV11-3 to TRBJ2-3, with D hard to call. Trimming took 6 bases from V and 2 from J, leaving 15 bases between them. CDR3 length: 15 residues. Per germline, CDR1 SGHNT and CDR2 YENEEA.

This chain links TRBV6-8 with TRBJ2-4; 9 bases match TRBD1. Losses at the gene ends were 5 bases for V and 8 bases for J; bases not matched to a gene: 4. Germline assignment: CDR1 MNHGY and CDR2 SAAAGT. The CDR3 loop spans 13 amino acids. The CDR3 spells CASSVRQGDIQYF. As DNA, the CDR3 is TGTGCCAGCAGTGTGCGACAGGGGGACATTCAGTACTTC.

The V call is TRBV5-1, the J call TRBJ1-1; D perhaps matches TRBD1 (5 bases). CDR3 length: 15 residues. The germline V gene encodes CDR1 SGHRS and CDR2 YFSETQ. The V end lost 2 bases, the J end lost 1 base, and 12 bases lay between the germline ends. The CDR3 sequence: CASSLVQGGNTEAFF. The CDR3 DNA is TGCGCCAGCAGCTTAGTGCAGGGAGGGAACACTGAAGCTTTCTTT.

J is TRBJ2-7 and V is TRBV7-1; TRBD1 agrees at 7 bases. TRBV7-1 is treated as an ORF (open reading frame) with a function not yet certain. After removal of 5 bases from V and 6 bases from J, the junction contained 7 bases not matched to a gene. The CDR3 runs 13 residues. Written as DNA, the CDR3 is TGTGCCAGCAGCAGGGACAGCCTGGGCGAGCAGTACTTC. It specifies CASSRDSLGEQYF.

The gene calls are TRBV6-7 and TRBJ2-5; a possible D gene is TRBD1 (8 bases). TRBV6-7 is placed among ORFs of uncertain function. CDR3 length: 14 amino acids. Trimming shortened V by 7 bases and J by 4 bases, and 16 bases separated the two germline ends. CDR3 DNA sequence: TGTGCCAGCAACACACAGGGGGGGCGAGAGACCCAGTACTTC. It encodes CASNTQGGRETQYF.

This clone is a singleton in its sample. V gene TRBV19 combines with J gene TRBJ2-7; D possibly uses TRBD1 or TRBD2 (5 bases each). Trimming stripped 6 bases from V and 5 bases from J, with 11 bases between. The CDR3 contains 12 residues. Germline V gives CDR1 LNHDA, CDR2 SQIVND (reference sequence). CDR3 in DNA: TGTGCCAGTAGCCGGGGCAGGGACGAGCAGTACTTC. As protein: CASSRGRDEQYF.

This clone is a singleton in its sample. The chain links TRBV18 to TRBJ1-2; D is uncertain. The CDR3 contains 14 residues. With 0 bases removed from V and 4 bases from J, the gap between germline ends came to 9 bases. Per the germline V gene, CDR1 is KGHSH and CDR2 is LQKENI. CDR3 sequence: CASSPPERVYGYTF. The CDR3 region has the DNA TGTGCCAGCTCACCACCCGAGAGGGTCTATGGCTACACCTTC.

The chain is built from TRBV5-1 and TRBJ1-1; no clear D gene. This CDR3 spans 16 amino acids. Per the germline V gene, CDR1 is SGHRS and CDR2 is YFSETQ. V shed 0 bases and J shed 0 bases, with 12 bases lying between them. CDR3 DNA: TGCGCCAGCAGCTTGGCAGATAACCGGATGAACACTGAAGCTTTCTTT. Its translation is CASSLADNRMNTEAFF.

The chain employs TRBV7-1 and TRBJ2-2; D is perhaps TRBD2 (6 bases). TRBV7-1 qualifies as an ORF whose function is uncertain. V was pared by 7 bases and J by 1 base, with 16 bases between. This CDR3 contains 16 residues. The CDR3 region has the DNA TGTGCCAGCAACCCGGCGGGGTCCGGGAACACCGGGGAGCTGTTTTTT. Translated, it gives CASNPAGSGNTGELFF.

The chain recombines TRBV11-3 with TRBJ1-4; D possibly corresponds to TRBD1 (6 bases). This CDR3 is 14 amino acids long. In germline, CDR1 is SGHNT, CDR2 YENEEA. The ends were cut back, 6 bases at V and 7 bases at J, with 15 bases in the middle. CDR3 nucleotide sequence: TGTGCCAGCAGTCCTACCGGGACACCTGAAAAACTGTTTTTT. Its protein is CASSPTGTPEKLFF.

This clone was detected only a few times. For the CDR3, the DNA is TGCAGCGCCGATCCCGGGAGCGGTACCGATGAGCAGTTCTTC. It encodes CSADPGSGTDEQFF. V is TRBV29-1 and J is TRBJ2-1; maybe TRBD2 (6 bases). The ends were cut back, 7 bases at V and 8 bases at J, with 21 bases in the middle. In germline, CDR1 is SQVTM, CDR2 ANQGSEA. The CDR3 extends over 14 amino acids.

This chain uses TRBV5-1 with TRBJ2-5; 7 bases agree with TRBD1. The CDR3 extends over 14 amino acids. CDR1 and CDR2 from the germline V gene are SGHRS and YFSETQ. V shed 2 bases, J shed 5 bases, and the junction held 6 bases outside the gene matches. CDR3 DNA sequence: TGCGCCAGCAGCTTACAGGGGCCGCCGGAGACCCAGTACTTC. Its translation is CASSLQGPPETQYF.

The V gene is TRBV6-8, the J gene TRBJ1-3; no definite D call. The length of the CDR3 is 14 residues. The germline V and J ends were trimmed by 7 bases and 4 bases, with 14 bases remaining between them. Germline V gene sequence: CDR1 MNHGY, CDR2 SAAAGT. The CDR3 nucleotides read TGTGCCAGCAATCCCTTGGGATCCGGAAACACCATATATTTT. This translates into CASNPLGSGNTIYF.

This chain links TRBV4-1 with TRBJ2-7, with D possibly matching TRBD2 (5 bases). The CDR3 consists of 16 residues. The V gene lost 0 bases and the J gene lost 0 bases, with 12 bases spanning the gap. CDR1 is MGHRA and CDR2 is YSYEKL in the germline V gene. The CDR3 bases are TGCGCCAGCAGCCAAGATCAAACCGCGGGCTCCTACGAGCAGTACTTC. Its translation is CASSQDQTAGSYEQYF.

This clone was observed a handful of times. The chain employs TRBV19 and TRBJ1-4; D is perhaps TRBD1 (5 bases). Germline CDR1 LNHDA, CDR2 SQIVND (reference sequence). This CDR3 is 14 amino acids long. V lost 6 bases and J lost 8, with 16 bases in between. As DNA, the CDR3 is TGTGCCAGTAGCCAATCCGGGACGGCGGAAAAACTGTTTTTT. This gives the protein CASSQSGTAEKLFF.